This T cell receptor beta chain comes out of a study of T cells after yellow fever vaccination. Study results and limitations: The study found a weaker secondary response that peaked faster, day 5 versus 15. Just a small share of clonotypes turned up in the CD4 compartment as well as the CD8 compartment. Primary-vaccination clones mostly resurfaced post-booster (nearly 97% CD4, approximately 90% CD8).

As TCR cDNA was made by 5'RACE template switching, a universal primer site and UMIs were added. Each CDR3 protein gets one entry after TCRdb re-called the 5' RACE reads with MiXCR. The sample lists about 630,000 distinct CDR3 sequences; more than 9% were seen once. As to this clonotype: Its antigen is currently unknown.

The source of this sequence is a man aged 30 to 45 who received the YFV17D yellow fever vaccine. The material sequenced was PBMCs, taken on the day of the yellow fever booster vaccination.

CDR3 sequence (DNA): TGCAGTGCTTTAGCGGGAGTTAAAAACATTCAGTACTTC. Protein: CSALAGVKNIQYF. This chain joins TRBV20-1 and TRBJ2-4; 9 bases are shared with TRBD2. With V trimmed by 5 bases and J by 4 bases, 3 bases remained unmatched. In germline, CDR1 is DFQATT, CDR2 SNEGSKA (reference sequence). The CDR3 loop spans 13 amino acids.